This T cell receptor (beta chain) stems from a study of T-cell reconstitution after alpha-beta-depleted transplantation in children. The V end was cut by 7 bases, the J end by 4 bases, with 13 bases between. CDR3 length: 13 residues. Germline V gives CDR1 LGHDT, CDR2 YNNKEL (reference sequence). This sample's TCRbeta library carried unique molecular identifier barcodes. MiXCR, run by TCRdb on the PCR reads, gives a single entry per CDR3 protein. This table holds some 310,000 distinct CDR3 sequences, approximately 20% found once. Material: PBMCs, mostly from graft donor cells, obtained 180 days after TCRalphabeta/CD19-depleted stem cell transplant. V is TRBV3-1 and J is TRBJ1-2; perhaps TRBD1 as D (5 bases). The sequence was collected from a male patient younger than 18 who had a stem cell transplant for acute lymphoblastic leukemia, so the T cells may come from the graft donor. As DNA, the CDR3 is TGTGCCAGCAACCCCGGGGACGGCTATGGCTACACCTTC. Encoded protein: CASNPGDGYGYTF.